The 2 T cell receptor beta chains below come from one sample, sequenced in a study of blood T cells in healthy people across ages. Combining a sample-barcoded 5' primer with a J-beta primer mix, a second PCR ran for roughly 7 to 11 cycles. In TCRdb, the 5' RACE reads were re-called with MiXCR into one record per CDR3 protein. Of approximately 900,000 distinct CDR3 sequences listed, under 50% are singletons. The sequencing input was blood. The receptors were gathered from a man aged 25-45 years in good health.

The genes are TRBV7-3 and TRBJ1-1, with 10 bases identical to TRBD1. In germline, CDR1 is SGHTA, CDR2 FQGTGA. This CDR3 has 15 amino acids. Unmatched junction bases numbered 3, after V lost 3 bases and J lost 2 bases. CDR3: CASSFGTGANTEAFF. The CDR3 DNA follows: TGTGCCAGCAGCTTCGGGACAGGGGCAAACACTGAAGCTTTCTTT.

Details on this clonotype: Being one base from a much bigger clone, this may be a read error. The gene calls are TRBV4-1 and TRBJ1-2, with 7 bases that match TRBD1. V shed 4 bases and J 3 bases; nucleotides not matched to a gene: 5. The V gene's germline CDR1 is MGHRA and CDR2 YSYEKL. The CDR3 runs 14 residues. CDR3 residues: CASSPQGRDYGYTF. In nucleotides, the CDR3 is TGCGCCAGCAGCCCACAGGGGAGGGACTATGGCTACACCTTC.